This TCR beta chain emerged from a study of technical replicates of blood from a handful of donors. Only in-frame clones appear in the TCRdb table, and some are missing; sequencing was by immunoSEQ multiplex PCR. The sample lists more than 65,000 clones, 75% to 90% occurring once. This CDR3 has 17 amino acids. The ends lost 1 base at V and 0 bases at J; junction bases unmatched: 5. Germline V lookup: CDR1 LGHNA, CDR2 YSLEER. Source material: PBMCs. The V gene is TRBV4-3, the J gene TRBJ1-3; 8 positions agree with TRBD1. The TCR was taken from a human donor in good health. Some clones in this sample may be carry-over from other donors' samples. CDR3 in amino acids: CASSQVGQGASGNTIYF. The CDR3 DNA reads TGCGCCAGCAGCCAAGTAGGACAGGGCGCCTCTGGAAACACCATATATTTT.